The 19 T cell receptor beta chains reported below all come from one sample, sequenced in a study of blood T cell repertoires in COVID-19. Libraries were prepared by immunoSEQ multiplex PCR; TCRdb keeps only in-frame clonotypes and omits some of them. Of 80,000 to 90,000 clones listed, approximately 78% are singletons. The sequencing input was peripheral blood. These receptors came from a woman aged 80 or over with acute or convalescent COVID-19.

This chain uses TRBV12-3 or TRBV12-4 with TRBJ2-3; D unclear. This CDR3 comprises 12 residues. V lost 3 bases and J lost 2, with 3 bases in between. CDR3 sequence: CASSFVTDTQYF. CDR3 coding DNA: TGTGCCAGCAGTTTCGTCACAGATACGCAGTATTTT.

This clone has just a few counts. The V and J genes are TRBV13 and TRBJ1-1; D possibly corresponds to TRBD1 (5 bases). The V gene's germline CDR1 is PRHDT and CDR2 FYEKMQ (reference sequence). CDR3 length equals 15 residues. Trimming removed 2 bases at V and 3 bases at J, with 13 bases between. CDR3 sequence reads: CASSLSWGGDTEAFF. The CDR3 bases are TGTGCCAGCAGCTTAAGCTGGGGGGGTGACACTGAAGCTTTCTTT.

This clone was picked up one time. CDR3 region: CASRGTGLQETQYF. The CDR3 region has the DNA TGTGCCAGCAGGGGGACAGGGCTCCAAGAGACCCAGTACTTC. The genes are TRBV13 and TRBJ2-5, with 9 nucleotides matching TRBD1. J was trimmed by 1 base and V by 6 bases; bases with no gene match: 3. From germline, CDR1 is PRHDT and CDR2 FYEKMQ (reference sequence). The CDR3 covers 14 residues.

The V call is TRBV2, the J call TRBJ2-1, with TRBD2 matching over 7 bases. The V segment lost 3 bases and the J segment 9 bases; nucleotides outside the gene matches: 8. Germline CDR1 and CDR2: SNHLY and FYNNEI. The CDR3 consists of 14 residues. CDR3 bases: TGTGCCAGCAGTGAGCTGACTAGCAGAAGTGAGCAGTTCTTC. It codes for CASSELTSRSEQFF.

In DNA, the CDR3 is TGTGCCAGCTCACAAAGATCTAGCGGCTTGGGGGAGCAGTACTTC. Protein product: CASSQRSSGLGEQYF. The chain couples TRBV18 to TRBJ2-7; the match to TRBD2 covers 7 bases. With 4 bases clipped from V and 7 bases from J, the junction kept 13 bases outside the gene matches. The length of the CDR3 is 15 residues. Germline values: CDR1 KGHSH, CDR2 LQKENI. The variable domain in full, with the rest retrieved from reference TRBV18 and TRBJ2-7, is NAGVMQNPRHLVRRRGQEARLRCSPMKGHSHVYWYRQLPEEGLKFMVYLQKENIIDESGMPKERFSAEFPKEGPSILRIQQVVRGDSAAYFCASSQRSSGLGEQYFGPGTRLTVT.

The chain has TRBV5-1 and TRBJ2-2, with D unresolved. Germline V gives CDR1 SGHRS, CDR2 YFSETQ. With 3 bases removed from V and 1 base from J, the gap between germline ends came to 7 bases. This CDR3 region has 14 residues. The CDR3 sequence: CASSSSGNTGELFF. CDR3 DNA: TGCGCCAGCAGCTCCTCAGGGAACACCGGGGAGCTGTTTTTT.

This chain joins TRBV12-3 or TRBV12-4 and TRBJ2-1; D not resolved. The V gene lost 1 base and the J gene lost 7 bases, with 8 bases spanning the gap. The length of the CDR3 is 13 residues. The CDR3 DNA follows: TGTGCCAGCAGTTTAGGGGCTCGAAATGAGCAGTTCTTC. Translation gives CASSLGARNEQFF.

This sequence joins TRBV6-5 and TRBJ1-6; D ambiguous. The V and J ends lost 10 bases and 1 base respectively, with 14 bases between them. Germline loops: CDR1 MNHEY, CDR2 SVGAGI. The CDR3 sequence is 15 residues long. Here the CDR3 reads CATQREGSYNSPLHF. For the CDR3, the DNA is TGTGCCACTCAGAGGGAAGGGTCCTATAATTCACCCCTCCACTTT.

The chain recombines TRBV18 with TRBJ1-3; D is uncertain. CDR3 size: 14 residues. Trimming cost V 6 bases and J 5 bases, with 14 bases left between them. In germline, CDR1 is KGHSH, CDR2 LQKENI. The CDR3 sequence: CASSGGGSRNTIYF. The CDR3 DNA reads as TGTGCCAGCTCCGGCGGCGGGTCCCGAAACACCATATATTTT.

The chain recombines TRBV6-1 with TRBJ1-2; 7 bases align to TRBD1. Trimming at V came to 11 bases and at J to 3 bases, leaving 6 bases not matched to a gene. This CDR3 is built from 12 residues. Germline values: CDR1 MNHNS, CDR2 SASEGT. The CDR3 DNA reads TGTGCCGGTCGACAGGGAGACTATGGCTACACCTTC. Encoded protein: CAGRQGDYGYTF.

The chain uses TRBV6-6 and TRBJ2-1; 7 bases are a match to TRBD2. Per germline, CDR1 MNHNY and CDR2 SVGAGI (reference sequence). The CDR3 extends over 15 amino acids. Trimming took 6 bases from V and 0 from J; bases not matched to a gene: 5. CDR3 in DNA: TGTGCCAGCAGAACTAGCGTCGGCTCCTACAATGAGCAGTTCTTC. As protein: CASRTSVGSYNEQFF.

This clone was seen only a few times. The chain uses TRBV5-1 and TRBJ2-4; no definite D call. V gave up 1 base and J gave up 8 bases, with 10 bases separating them. The germline V gene encodes CDR1 SGHRS and CDR2 YFSETQ. The CDR3 has 13 amino acids. CDR3 nucleotide sequence: TGCGCCAGCAGCTTGTCTCTGGTAGACATTCAGTACTTC. As protein: CASSLSLVDIQYF.

The chain links TRBV10-3 to TRBJ2-7; 8 bases map to TRBD1. V shed 6 bases, J shed 6 bases, and the junction held 7 bases outside the gene matches. The CDR3 covers 13 residues. Germline CDR1 ENHRY, CDR2 SYGVKD. In nucleotides, the CDR3 is TGTGCCATCAGCCCGACAGGGGACGGCGAGCAGTACTTC. Protein product: CAISPTGDGEQYF.

In nucleotides, the CDR3 is TGTGCCAGCGCGACCGGACAGGGAAGTTATGGCTACACCTTC. This encodes CASATGQGSYGYTF. The chain joins TRBV11-2 to TRBJ1-2; 8 bases are a match to TRBD1. The trim removed 8 bases at V and 5 bases at J, leaving 10 bases unmatched. The CDR3 consists of 14 residues. CDR1 SGHAT and CDR2 FQNNGV come from the germline V gene.

V gene TRBV5-1 combines with J gene TRBJ1-1, with a tentative D call TRBD1 (6 bases). The CDR3 extends over 15 amino acids. V lost 2 bases, J lost 2 bases, and 13 bases lay in between. Germline CDR1 is SGHRS and CDR2 is YFSETQ. This chain's CDR3 is CASSFGGALNTEAFF. In DNA form, the CDR3 reads TGCGCCAGCAGCTTTGGGGGGGCCCTAAACACTGAAGCTTTCTTT.

The chain carries TRBV20-1 and TRBJ2-2, with a weak D call TRBD2 (6 bases). There are 16 residues in the CDR3. Germline V lookup: CDR1 DFQATT, CDR2 SNEGSKA (reference sequence). Trimming removed 3 bases at V and 0 bases at J, with 14 bases between. This CDR3 is CSASPSVFANTGELFF. CDR3 bases: TGCAGTGCTAGTCCTAGCGTGTTCGCGAACACCGGGGAGCTGTTTTTT.

V usage is TRBV14 and J usage is TRBJ2-2; D not resolved. CDR1 and CDR2 from the germline V gene are SGHDN and FVKESK. The V end was cut by 2 bases, the J end by 6 bases, with 7 bases between. The CDR3 totals 13 residues. CDR3 nucleotide sequence: TGTGCCAGCAGCCAACGACTCTCCGGGGAGCTGTTTTTT. This codes for CASSQRLSGELFF.

This clone was seen just once. This sequence joins TRBV6-5 and TRBJ1-2, with 9 positions matching TRBD1. The germline V gene encodes CDR1 MNHEY and CDR2 SVGAGI. This CDR3 has 14 residues. The V segment lost 6 bases and the J segment 6 bases; nucleotides outside the gene matches: 8. The CDR3 protein is CASRTTGGGDGYTF. The CDR3 DNA follows: TGTGCCAGCAGGACTACAGGGGGCGGCGATGGCTACACCTTC.

This clone appeared a few times. The chain carries TRBV5-6 and TRBJ1-2; TRBD1 matches 12 bases. Germline V gene lookup returns CDR1 SGHDT and CDR2 YYEEEE. This CDR3 spans 16 amino acids. Trimming took 0 bases from V and 6 from J; bases not matched to a gene: 6. This CDR3 is CASSLAGTGGRHGYTF. The CDR3 nucleotides are TGTGCCAGCAGCTTGGCGGGGACAGGGGGCAGACATGGCTACACCTTC.